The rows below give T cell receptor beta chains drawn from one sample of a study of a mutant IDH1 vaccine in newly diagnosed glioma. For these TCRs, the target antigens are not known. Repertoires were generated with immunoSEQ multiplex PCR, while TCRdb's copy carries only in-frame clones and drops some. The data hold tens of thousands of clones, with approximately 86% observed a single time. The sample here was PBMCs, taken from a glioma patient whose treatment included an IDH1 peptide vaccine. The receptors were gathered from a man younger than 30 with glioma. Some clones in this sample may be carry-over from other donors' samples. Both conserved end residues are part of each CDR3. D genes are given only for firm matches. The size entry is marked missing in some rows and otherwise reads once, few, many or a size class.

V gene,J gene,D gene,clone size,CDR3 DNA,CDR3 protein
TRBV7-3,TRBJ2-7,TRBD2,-,TGTGCCAGCAGCCCGGGGGGAACCTACGAGCAGTACTTC,CASSPGGTYEQYF
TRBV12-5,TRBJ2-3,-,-,TGTGCTAGTGGTAGGGACCGCCACTTCACAGATACGCAGTATTTT,CASGRDRHFTDTQYF
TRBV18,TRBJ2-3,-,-,TGTGCCAGCTCACGGATCATGGGAGTGGGCACAGATACGCAGTATTTT,CASSRIMGVGTDTQYF
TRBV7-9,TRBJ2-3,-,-,TGTGCCAGCAGCCAAACCCTTCAGAGCACAGATACGCAGTATTTT,CASSQTLQSTDTQYF
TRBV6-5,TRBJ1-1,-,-,TGTGCCAGCAGTTACGGGGGAAACACTGAAGCTTTCTTT,CASSYGGNTEAFF
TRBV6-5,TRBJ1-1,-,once,TGTGCTGCCGGGGATGGGGCGGACACTGAAGCTTTCTTT,CAAGDGADTEAFF
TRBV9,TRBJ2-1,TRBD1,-,TGTGCCAGCAGCGTCGACAGGGGGAGGGTCAATGAGCAGTTCTTC,CASSVDRGRVNEQFF
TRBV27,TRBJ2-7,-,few,TGTGCCAGCAGTTTATCCGCCCTTGGGACCTACGAGCAGTACTTC,CASSLSALGTYEQYF
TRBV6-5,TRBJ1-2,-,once,TGTGCCAGCAGGATGGGAGAGAACTATGGCTACACCTTC,CASRMGENYGYTF
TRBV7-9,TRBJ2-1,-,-,TGTGCCAGCAGCCCGGAAAGTAGCAATGAGCAGTTCTTC,CASSPESSNEQFF
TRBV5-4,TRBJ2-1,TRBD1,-,TGTGCCAGCAGCCAACCGACAGGGGAGTCCTACAATGAGCAGTTCTTC,CASSQPTGESYNEQFF
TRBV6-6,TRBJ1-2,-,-,TGTGCCAGCAGTTTTCACGGTGGCTACACCTTC,CASSFHGGYTF
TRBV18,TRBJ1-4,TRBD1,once,TGTGCCAGCTCACCAGGGACAGGGGGCGCTGGGGAAAAACTGTTTTTT,CASSPGTGGAGEKLFF
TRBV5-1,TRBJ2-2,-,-,TGCGCCAGCAGCCGGGACGCGAACACCGGGGAGCTGTTTTTT,CASSRDANTGELFF
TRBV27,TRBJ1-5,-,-,TGTGCCAGCATGCCCTCGGACGATTGGAATCAGCCCCAGCATTTT,CASMPSDDWNQPQHF
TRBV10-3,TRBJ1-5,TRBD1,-,TGTGCCATCAGCCTCGGGACAGGGTCCAATCAGCCCCAGCATTTT,CAISLGTGSNQPQHF
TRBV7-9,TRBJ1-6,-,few,TGTGCCAGCAGTTACGACGTTGATAATTCACCCCTCCACTTT,CASSYDVDNSPLHF
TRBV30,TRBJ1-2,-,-,TGTGCCTGGACTCCTTGGGGGGGGAACTATGGCTACACCTTC,CAWTPWGGNYGYTF
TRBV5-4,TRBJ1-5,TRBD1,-,TGTGCCAGCAGCTGGGGGGACAGGGCTAGCAATCAGCCCCAGCATTTT,CASSWGDRASNQPQHF
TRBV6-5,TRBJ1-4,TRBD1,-,TGTGCCAGCAGTTACAGGACAGGACCTAATGAAAAACTGTTTTTT,CASSYRTGPNEKLFF
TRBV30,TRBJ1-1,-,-,TGTGCCCGGAGGAAGAGCGCGAACACTGAAGCTTTCTTT,CARRKSANTEAFF
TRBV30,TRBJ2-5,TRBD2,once,TGTGCCTGGACTAGCGGGGGGGCCGAAGAGACCCAGTACTTC,CAWTSGGAEETQYF
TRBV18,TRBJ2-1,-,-,TGTGCCAGCTCCCCGACGGGAATCTACAATGAGCAGTTCTTC,CASSPTGIYNEQFF
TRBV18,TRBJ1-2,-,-,TGTGCCAGCTCACCGGAAAACCTCGATGGCTATGGCTACACCTTC,CASSPENLDGYGYTF
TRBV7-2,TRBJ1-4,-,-,TGTGCCAGCAGGTTGGGCTACAGGGTAAACGATGAAAAACTGTTTTTT,CASRLGYRVNDEKLFF
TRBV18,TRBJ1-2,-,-,TGTGCCAGCTCACGCGGACAGCAAGACGGAATAATCTATGGCTACACCTTC,CASSRGQQDGIIYGYTF